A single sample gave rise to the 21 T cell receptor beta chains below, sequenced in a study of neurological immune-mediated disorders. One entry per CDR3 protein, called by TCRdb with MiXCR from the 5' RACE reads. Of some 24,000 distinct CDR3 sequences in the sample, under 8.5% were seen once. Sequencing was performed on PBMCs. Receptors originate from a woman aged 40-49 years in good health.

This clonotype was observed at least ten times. CDR3 coding DNA: TGTGCCAGCAGGTCAGTAGAGGCTGCGGAGTACGAGCAGTACTTC. The encoded protein is CASRSVEAAEYEQYF. V is TRBV7-9 and J is TRBJ2-7, with unresolved D. Trimming removed 6 bases from V and 4 bases from J, with 19 bases in between. Per the germline V gene, CDR1 is SEHNR and CDR2 is FQNEAQ (reference sequence). CDR3 size: 15 residues.

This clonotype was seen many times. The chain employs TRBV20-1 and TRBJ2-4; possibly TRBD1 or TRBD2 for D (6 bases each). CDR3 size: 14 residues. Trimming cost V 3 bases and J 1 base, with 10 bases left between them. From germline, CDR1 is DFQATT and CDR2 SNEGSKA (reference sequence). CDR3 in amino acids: CSASTGGAKNIQYF. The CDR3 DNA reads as TGCAGTGCTAGCACCGGGGGCGCCAAAAACATTCAGTACTTC.

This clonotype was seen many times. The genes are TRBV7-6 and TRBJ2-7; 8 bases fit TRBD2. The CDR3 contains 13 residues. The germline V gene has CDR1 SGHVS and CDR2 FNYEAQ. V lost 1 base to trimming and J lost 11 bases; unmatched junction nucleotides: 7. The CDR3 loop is CASSLEGGLEKYF. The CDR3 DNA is TGTGCCAGCAGCTTAGAGGGGGGACTAGAAAAGTACTTC.

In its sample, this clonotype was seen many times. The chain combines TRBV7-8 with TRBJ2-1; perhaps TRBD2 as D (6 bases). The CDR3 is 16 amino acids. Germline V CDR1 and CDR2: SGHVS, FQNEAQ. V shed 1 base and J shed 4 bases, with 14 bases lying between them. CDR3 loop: CASSLVQVGGYNEQFF. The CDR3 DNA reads TGTGCCAGCAGCTTAGTGCAGGTGGGGGGATACAATGAGCAGTTCTTC.

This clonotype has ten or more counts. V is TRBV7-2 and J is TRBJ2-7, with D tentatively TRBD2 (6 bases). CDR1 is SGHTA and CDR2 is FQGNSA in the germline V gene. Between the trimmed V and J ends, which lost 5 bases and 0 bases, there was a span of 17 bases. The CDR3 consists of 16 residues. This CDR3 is CASSVTRDGPSYEQYF. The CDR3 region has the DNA TGTGCCAGCAGCGTCACGCGGGACGGGCCCTCCTACGAGCAGTACTTC. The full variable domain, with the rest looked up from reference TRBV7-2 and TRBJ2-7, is GAGVSQSPSNKVTEKGKDVELRCDPISGHTALYWYRQSLGQGLEFLIYFQGNSAPDKSGLPSDRFSAERTGGSVSTLTIQRTQQEDSAVYLCASSVTRDGPSYEQYFGPGTRLTVT.

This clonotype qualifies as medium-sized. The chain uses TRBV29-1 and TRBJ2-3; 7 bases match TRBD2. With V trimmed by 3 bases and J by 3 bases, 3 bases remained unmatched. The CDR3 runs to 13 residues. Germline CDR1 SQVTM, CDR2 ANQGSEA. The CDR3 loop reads CSVDRGGTDTQYF. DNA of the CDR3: TGCAGCGTTGATAGGGGAGGGACAGATACGCAGTATTTT.

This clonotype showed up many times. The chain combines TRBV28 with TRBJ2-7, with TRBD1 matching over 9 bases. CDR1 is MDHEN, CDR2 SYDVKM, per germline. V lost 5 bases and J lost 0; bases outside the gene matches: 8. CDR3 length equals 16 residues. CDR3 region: CASSPGTGRSSYEQYF. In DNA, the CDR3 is TGTGCCAGCAGTCCGGGGACAGGGAGGAGCTCCTACGAGCAGTACTTC.

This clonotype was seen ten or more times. CDR3: CASSLGREGPGELFF. The CDR3, as DNA: TGTGCCAGCAGCTTGGGGCGGGAAGGACCCGGGGAGCTGTTTTTT. The chain combines TRBV11-2 with TRBJ2-2, with D tentatively TRBD2 (6 bases). Trimming cost V 3 bases and J 6 bases, with 14 bases left between them. This CDR3 has 15 residues. The germline CDR1 and CDR2 sequences are SGHAT and FQNNGV.

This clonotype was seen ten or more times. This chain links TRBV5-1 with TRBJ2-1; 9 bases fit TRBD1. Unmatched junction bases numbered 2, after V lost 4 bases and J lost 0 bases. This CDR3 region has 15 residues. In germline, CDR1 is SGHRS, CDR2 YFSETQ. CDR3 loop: CASSTGQGSYNEQFF. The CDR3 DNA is TGCGCCAGCAGCACGGGACAGGGCTCCTACAATGAGCAGTTCTTC.

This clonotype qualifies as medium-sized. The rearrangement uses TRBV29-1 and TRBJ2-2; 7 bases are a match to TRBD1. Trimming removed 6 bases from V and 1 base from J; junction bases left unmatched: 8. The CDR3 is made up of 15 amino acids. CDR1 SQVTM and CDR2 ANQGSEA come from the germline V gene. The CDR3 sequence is CSVLGDSLNTGELFF. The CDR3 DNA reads TGCAGCGTCCTTGGGGACAGCTTGAACACCGGGGAGCTGTTTTTT.

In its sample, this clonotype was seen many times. The CDR3 nucleotides are TGCAGTGCGAGGGACAGGGGAACGAACACTGAAGCTTTCTTT. This encodes CSARDRGTNTEAFF. The J gene is TRBJ1-1, the V gene TRBV20-1, with 10 bases fitting TRBD1. Per the germline V gene, CDR1 is DFQATT and CDR2 is SNEGSKA (reference sequence). The length of the CDR3 is 14 residues. The junction had 5 bases not matched to a gene; V was cut back by 6 bases and J by 1 base.

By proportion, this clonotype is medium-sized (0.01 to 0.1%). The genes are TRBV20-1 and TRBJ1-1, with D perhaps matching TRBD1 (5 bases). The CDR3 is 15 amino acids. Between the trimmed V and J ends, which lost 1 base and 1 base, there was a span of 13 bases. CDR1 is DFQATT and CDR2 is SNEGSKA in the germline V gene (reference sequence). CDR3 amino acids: CSARVEGRSNTEAFF. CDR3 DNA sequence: TGCAGTGCTAGAGTAGAGGGACGCTCGAACACTGAAGCTTTCTTT.

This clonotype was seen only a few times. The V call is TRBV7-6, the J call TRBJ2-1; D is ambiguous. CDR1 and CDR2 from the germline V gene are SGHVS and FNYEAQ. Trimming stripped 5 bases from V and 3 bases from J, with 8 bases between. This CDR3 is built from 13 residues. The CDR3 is CASSISYYNEQFF. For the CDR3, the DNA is TGTGCCAGCAGCATAAGTTACTACAATGAGCAGTTCTTC.

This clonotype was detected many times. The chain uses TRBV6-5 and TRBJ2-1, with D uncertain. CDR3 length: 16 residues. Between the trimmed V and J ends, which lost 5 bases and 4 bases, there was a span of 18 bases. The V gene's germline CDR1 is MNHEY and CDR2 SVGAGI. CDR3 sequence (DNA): TGTGCCAGCAGTCCCGGGCTGCCCAACAGTTACAATGAGCAGTTCTTC. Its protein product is CASSPGLPNSYNEQFF.

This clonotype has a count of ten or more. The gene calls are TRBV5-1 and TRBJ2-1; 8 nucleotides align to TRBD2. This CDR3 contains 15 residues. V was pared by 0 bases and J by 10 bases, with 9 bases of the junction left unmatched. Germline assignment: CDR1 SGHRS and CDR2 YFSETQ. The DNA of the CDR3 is TGCGCCAGCAGCTTGGGGACGGGAGGGCCGGAGGAGCAGTTCTTC. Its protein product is CASSLGTGGPEEQFF. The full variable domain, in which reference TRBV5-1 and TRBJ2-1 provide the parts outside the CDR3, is KAGVTQTPRYLIKTRGQQVTLSCSPISGHRSVSWYQQTPGQGLQFLFEYFSETQRNKGNFPGRFSGRQFSNSRSEMNVSTLELGDSALYLCASSLGTGGPEEQFFGPGTRLTVL.

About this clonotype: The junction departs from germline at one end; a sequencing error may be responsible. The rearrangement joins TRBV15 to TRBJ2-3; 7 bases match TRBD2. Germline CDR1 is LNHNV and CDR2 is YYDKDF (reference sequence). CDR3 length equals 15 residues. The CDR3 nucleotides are TGTGTCACCAGCAGTCCCTGCGGGAGTACAGATACGCAGTATTTT. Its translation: CVTSSPCGSTDTQYF.

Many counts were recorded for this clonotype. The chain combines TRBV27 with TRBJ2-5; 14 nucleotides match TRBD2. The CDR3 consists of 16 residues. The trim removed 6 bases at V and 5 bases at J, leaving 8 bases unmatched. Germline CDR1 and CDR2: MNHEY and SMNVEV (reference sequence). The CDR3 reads CASRGLAGEGVETQYF. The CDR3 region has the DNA TGTGCCAGCAGGGGACTAGCGGGAGAGGGGGTGGAGACCCAGTACTTC.

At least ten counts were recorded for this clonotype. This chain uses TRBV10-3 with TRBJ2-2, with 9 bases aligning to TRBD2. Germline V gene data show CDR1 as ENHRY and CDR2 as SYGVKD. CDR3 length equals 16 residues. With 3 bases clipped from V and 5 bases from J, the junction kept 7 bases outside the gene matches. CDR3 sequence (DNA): TGTGCCATCAGTGATTGGATTAGCGGGAGTACCGGGGAGCTGTTTTTT. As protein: CAISDWISGSTGELFF.

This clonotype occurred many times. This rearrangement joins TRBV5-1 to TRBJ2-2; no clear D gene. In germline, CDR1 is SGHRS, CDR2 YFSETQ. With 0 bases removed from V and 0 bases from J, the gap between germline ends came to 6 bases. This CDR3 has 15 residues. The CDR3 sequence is CASSLATSNTGELFF. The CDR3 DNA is TGCGCCAGCAGCTTGGCTACCTCGAACACCGGGGAGCTGTTTTTT.

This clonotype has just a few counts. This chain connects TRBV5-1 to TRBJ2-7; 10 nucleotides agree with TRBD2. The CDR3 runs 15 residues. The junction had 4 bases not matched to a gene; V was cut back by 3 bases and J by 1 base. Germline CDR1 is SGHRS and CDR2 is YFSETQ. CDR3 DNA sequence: TGCGCCAGCAGCTCCCAAGCGGGAGGGTCCTACGAGCAGTACTTC. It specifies CASSSQAGGSYEQYF.

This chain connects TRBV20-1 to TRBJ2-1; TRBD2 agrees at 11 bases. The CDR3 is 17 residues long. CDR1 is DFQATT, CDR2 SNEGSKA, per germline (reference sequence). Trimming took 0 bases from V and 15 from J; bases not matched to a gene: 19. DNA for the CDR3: TGCAGTGCTAGAGAAAGGACTGGGCTAGCGGGGGGAACGTTCGGGTTCTTC. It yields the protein CSARERTGLAGGTFGFF.